Shown below are 32 T cell receptor beta chains from a single sample sequenced in a study of blood T cell repertoires in COVID-19. Sequencing used immunoSEQ multiplex PCR; TCRdb keeps in-frame clones, though not all of them. This sample has around 240,000 clones, with around 80% found just once. Sequenced input: peripheral blood. These receptors all stem from a woman aged 40 to 50 who had recovered from COVID-19.

The chain uses TRBV6-2 or TRBV6-3 and TRBJ2-5; 7 nucleotides align to TRBD2. The V and J ends lost 0 bases and 9 bases, in that order; junction bases with no gene match: 4. Germline loops: CDR1 MNHEY, CDR2 SVGEGT. The CDR3 covers 13 residues. DNA of the CDR3: TGTGCCAGCAGTTACTCCATGCGGGGGTCCCAGTACTTC. This translates into CASSYSMRGSQYF.

The rearrangement uses TRBV9 and TRBJ2-1; D is unresolved. The CDR3 totals 18 residues. Germline CDR1 reads SGDLS; CDR2 reads YYNGEE. The ends were cut back, 0 bases at V and 6 bases at J, with 22 bases in the middle. The CDR3 coding sequence is TGTGCCAGCAGCGTAGGGTTAGCTTCAACGGGTTTTGGCAATGAGCAGTTCTTC. It translates to CASSVGLASTGFGNEQFF. Variable domain in full (rest from reference TRBV9 and TRBJ2-1): DSGVTQTPKHLITATGQRVTLRCSPRSGDLSVYWYQQSLDQGLQFLIQYYNGEERAKGNILERFSAQQFPDLHSELNLSSLELGDSALYFCASSVGLASTGFGNEQFFGPGTRLTVL.

The chain has TRBV7-2 and TRBJ1-5, with D unclear. There are 14 residues in the CDR3. V lost 3 bases to trimming and J lost 2 bases, with 8 bases between them. Germline CDR1 SGHTA, CDR2 FQGNSA. CDR3 in DNA: TGTGCCAGCAGCTTGGCCCAGGGCAATCAGCCCCAGCATTTT. Protein: CASSLAQGNQPQHF. The complete variable domain, with remaining parts taken from reference TRBV7-2 and TRBJ1-5, reads GAGVSQSPSNKVTEKGKDVELRCDPISGHTALYWYRQSLGQGLEFLIYFQGNSAPDKSGLPSDRFSAERTGGSVSTLTIQRTQQEDSAVYLCASSLAQGNQPQHFGDGTRLSIL.

The table lists this clone with a few counts. The rearrangement uses TRBV6-6 and TRBJ2-1; D is ambiguous. This CDR3 contains 11 residues. V dropped 6 bases and J dropped 4 bases, with 4 bases sitting between them. The germline CDR1 and CDR2 sequences are MNHNY and SVGAGI (reference sequence). The CDR3 DNA reads TGTGCCAGCAGCCAATACAATGAGCAGTTCTTC. Protein: CASSQYNEQFF.

The V gene is TRBV6-5, the J gene TRBJ2-7, with TRBD1 identical over 11 bases. CDR1 and CDR2 from the germline V gene are MNHEY and SVGAGI. Trimming removed 7 bases from V and 6 bases from J; junction bases left unmatched: 8. There are 14 residues in the CDR3. The CDR3 loop reads CASKTGTGGIEQYF. CDR3 in DNA: TGTGCCAGCAAAACCGGGACAGGGGGTATCGAGCAGTACTTC.

This chain links TRBV19 with TRBJ1-2, with D unclear. The CDR3 has 12 residues. CDR1 LNHDA and CDR2 SQIVND come from the germline V gene (reference sequence). V lost 5 bases and J lost 7, with 11 bases in between. The CDR3 protein is CASSFLGSGYTF. The DNA for the CDR3 is TGTGCCAGTAGTTTCCTCGGGTCTGGCTACACCTTC.

The V and J genes are TRBV24-1 and TRBJ2-7; 7 bases are shared with TRBD1. CDR3 length: 14 residues. Per the germline V gene, CDR1 is KGHDR and CDR2 is SFDVKD. V was pared by 7 bases and J by 1 base, with 6 bases of the junction left unmatched. The CDR3 nucleotides read TGTGCCACCAGGTGGGGGACAGAGTCCTACGAGCAGTACTTC. Protein: CATRWGTESYEQYF.

This chain uses TRBV2 with TRBJ2-3, with TRBD2 matching over 8 bases. Germline V lookup: CDR1 SNHLY, CDR2 FYNNEI. The V gene end was trimmed by 2 bases and the J gene end by 4 bases; junction bases not matched to a gene: 11. This CDR3 comprises 17 residues. Here the CDR3 reads CASSETAGGRGADTQYF. CDR3 in DNA: TGTGCCAGCAGTGAAACGGCGGGGGGACGTGGGGCAGATACGCAGTATTTT.

V and J are TRBV2 and TRBJ2-5; D is perhaps TRBD2 (5 bases). The CDR3 loop spans 13 amino acids. From germline, CDR1 is SNHLY and CDR2 FYNNEI. The V and J ends lost 7 bases and 5 bases respectively, with 14 bases between them. CDR3 amino acids: CASMRASGETQYF. The CDR3, as DNA: TGTGCCAGCATGAGGGCCTCCGGGGAGACCCAGTACTTC.

This chain uses TRBV6-5 with TRBJ2-7, with a tentative D call TRBD2 (5 bases). From germline, CDR1 is MNHEY and CDR2 SVGAGI. CDR3 length: 13 amino acids. The V and J ends lost 7 bases and 4 bases respectively, with 14 bases between them. The CDR3 region has the DNA TGTGCCAGCAAGCGCCCCAGCGGATACGAGCAGTACTTC. This gives the protein CASKRPSGYEQYF.

V and J are TRBV6-1 and TRBJ1-6; no definite D call. CDR1 is MNHNS and CDR2 is SASEGT in the germline V gene. The V end was cut by 0 bases, the J end by 13 bases, with 16 bases between. The CDR3 consists of 15 residues. The CDR3 reads CASSEATKVESPLHF. The CDR3 DNA sequence: TGTGCCAGCAGTGAAGCTACCAAAGTAGAAAGTCCCCTCCACTTT.

J is TRBJ2-3 and V is TRBV19; D is perhaps TRBD2 (6 bases). The CDR3 contains 17 residues. Looked up from germline, CDR1 is LNHDA and CDR2 is SQIVND (reference sequence). V dropped 5 bases and J dropped 1 base, with 19 bases sitting between them. CDR3 region: CASSVYESWEGTDTQYF. CDR3 coding DNA: TGTGCCAGTAGTGTTTACGAATCGTGGGAGGGCACAGATACGCAGTATTTT.

The rearrangement links TRBV3-1 (or the pseudogene TRBV3-2) to TRBJ1-5; tentative D call: TRBD1 (6 bases). From germline, CDR1 is LGHDT and CDR2 YNNKEL (reference sequence). V was clipped by 2 bases and J by 4 bases, with 12 bases between them. The CDR3 has 15 residues. CDR3 nucleotide sequence: TGTGCCAGCAGCCAAAACCAGGGGCAAAATCAGCCCCAGCATTTT. Translated: CASSQNQGQNQPQHF.

This chain connects TRBV18 to TRBJ1-5; 10 bases are shared with TRBD1. Germline V gene data show CDR1 as KGHSH and CDR2 as LQKENI. CDR3 length: 17 residues. V gave up 3 bases and J gave up 11 bases; unmatched junction bases: 16. The CDR3 sequence is CASSPVGGQGLLGAQHF. Here the CDR3 DNA reads TGTGCCAGCTCACCTGTAGGGGGACAGGGGCTCTTAGGGGCCCAGCATTTT. Variable domain in full (rest from reference TRBV18 and TRBJ1-5): NAGVMQNPRHLVRRRGQEARLRCSPMKGHSHVYWYRQLPEEGLKFMVYLQKENIIDESGMPKERFSAEFPKEGPSILRIQQVVRGDSAAYFCASSPVGGQGLLGAQHFGDGTRLSIL.

This chain joins TRBV7-9 and TRBJ2-2, with D tentatively TRBD1 (6 bases). The CDR3 has 15 residues. V dropped 5 bases and J dropped 1 base, with 11 bases sitting between them. The germline CDR1 and CDR2 sequences are SEHNR and FQNEAQ (reference sequence). CDR3 protein: CASSLSGENTGELFF. The CDR3 nucleotides read TGTGCCAGCAGCCTGTCAGGGGAGAACACCGGGGAGCTGTTTTTT.

The gene calls are TRBV19 and TRBJ1-2, with TRBD1 matching over 9 bases. Germline trimming cut 5 bases from V and 4 bases from J; bases unmatched to any gene: 5. This CDR3 has 14 amino acids. Looked up from germline, CDR1 is LNHDA and CDR2 is SQIVND (reference sequence). Written as DNA, the CDR3 is TGTGCCAGTAGTTTCGGACAGGGGAGCTATGGCTACACCTTC. Amino acid sequence: CASSFGQGSYGYTF.

The rearrangement uses TRBV27 and TRBJ2-2, with D possibly TRBD2 on 6 matching bases. The V gene lost 6 bases and the J gene lost 5 bases, with 19 bases spanning the gap. CDR3 length: 16 amino acids. Germline V gives CDR1 MNHEY, CDR2 SMNVEV (reference sequence). CDR3 loop: CASSRFISGTTGELFF. In nucleotides, the CDR3 is TGTGCCAGCAGCCGATTCATCTCCGGGACTACCGGGGAGCTGTTTTTT.

The table lists this clone with a count of one. The gene calls are TRBV6-2 or TRBV6-3 and TRBJ1-6; TRBD1 might be the D (6 bases). The germline V and J ends were trimmed by 6 bases and 9 bases, with 18 bases remaining between them. This CDR3 comprises 15 residues. CDR1 MNHEY and CDR2 SVGEGT come from the germline V gene. CDR3 loop: CASSPLFQGTSPLHF. The DNA of the CDR3 is TGTGCCAGCAGCCCCCTCTTTCAGGGGACTTCACCCCTCCACTTT.

This chain connects TRBV6-5 to TRBJ1-6, with 9 bases fitting TRBD1. The CDR3 consists of 15 residues. The germline V gene encodes CDR1 MNHEY and CDR2 SVGAGI. J gave up 6 bases and V 7 bases, and 7 bases lay outside the gene matches. The CDR3: CASIGTGISNSPLHF. The CDR3 DNA is TGTGCCAGCATTGGGACAGGGATAAGTAATTCACCCCTCCACTTT.

The chain combines TRBV25-1 with TRBJ1-4; 10 bases map to TRBD1. V dropped 3 bases and J dropped 5; count of bases not matched to a gene: 3. Germline-derived CDR1 and CDR2 are MGHDK and SYGVNS. The CDR3 spans 15 residues. The CDR3 region is CASSETGGLNEKLFF. The CDR3 bases are TGTGCCAGCAGTGAGACAGGGGGCTTAAATGAAAAACTGTTTTTT.

J is TRBJ2-7 and V is TRBV19; TRBD1 agrees at 7 bases. The V gene end was trimmed by 1 base and the J gene end by 0 bases; junction bases not matched to a gene: 3. Germline V gene sequence: CDR1 LNHDA, CDR2 SQIVND (reference sequence). The CDR3 is 15 amino acids. The chain's CDR3 is CASSIGGDSSYEQYF. CDR3 coding DNA: TGTGCCAGTAGTATAGGAGGGGACAGCTCCTACGAGCAGTACTTC.

The chain couples TRBV28 to TRBJ1-6; TRBD1 agrees at 7 bases. Germline V gives CDR1 MDHEN, CDR2 SYDVKM. The CDR3 spans 15 residues. J gave up 7 bases and V 9 bases, and 12 bases lay outside the gene matches. The CDR3 DNA sequence: TGTGCCAGTCCCCCACCGGGACAGAAGAATTCACCCCTCCACTTT. Translation: CASPPPGQKNSPLHF.

The chain uses TRBV7-9 and TRBJ2-2; 9 bases are a match to TRBD1. After removal of 2 bases from V and 4 bases from J, the junction contained 2 bases not matched to a gene. Per the germline V gene, CDR1 is SEHNR and CDR2 is FQNEAQ (reference sequence). This CDR3 is built from 15 residues. Here the CDR3 DNA reads TGTGCCAGCAGCTTAACAGGGGGCGGCACCGGGGAGCTGTTTTTT. Protein sequence: CASSLTGGGTGELFF. Looking up the rest from reference TRBV7-9 and TRBJ2-2 gives the full variable domain: DTGVSQNPRHKITKRGQNVTFRCDPISEHNRLYWYRQTLGQGPEFLTYFQNEAQLEKSRLLSDRFSAERPKGSFSTLEIQRTEQGDSAMYLCASSLTGGGTGELFFGEGSRLTVL.

The V and J genes are TRBV4-1 and TRBJ1-1, with D perhaps matching TRBD1 (6 bases). V was clipped by 2 bases and J by 3 bases, with 16 bases between them. Germline V gives CDR1 MGHRA, CDR2 YSYEKL. This CDR3 is built from 16 residues. The CDR3 spells CASSQPGRGLDTEAFF. Written as DNA, the CDR3 is TGCGCCAGCAGCCAACCTGGCAGGGGATTGGACACTGAAGCTTTCTTT.

The chain has TRBV3-1 (or the pseudogene TRBV3-2) and TRBJ2-1, with 7 bases identical to TRBD2. The germline gives CDR1 LGHDT, CDR2 YNNKEL (reference sequence). This CDR3 has 15 amino acids. V dropped 6 bases and J dropped 0; count of bases not matched to a gene: 5. This CDR3 is CASSQLANSYNEQFF. CDR3 bases: TGTGCCAGCAGTCAACTAGCGAACTCCTACAATGAGCAGTTCTTC.

In this sample, this clone turned up once. The chain joins TRBV4-2 to TRBJ1-2; D call uncertain. Germline V gives CDR1 LGHNA, CDR2 YNFKEQ. V was trimmed by 3 bases and J by 4 bases, leaving 15 bases between them. The CDR3 has 15 residues. As DNA, the CDR3 is TGTGCCAGCAGCCAGGAGGCCACAGCGGGCTATGGCTACACCTTC. This codes for CASSQEATAGYGYTF.

The V gene is TRBV6-2 or TRBV6-3, the J gene TRBJ1-2, with 7 bases lining up with TRBD1. J gave up 4 bases and V 5 bases, and 4 bases lay outside the gene matches. This CDR3 is built from 13 residues. CDR1 is MNHEY and CDR2 is SVGEGT in the germline V gene. The CDR3: CASSLRDSYGYTF. The DNA for the CDR3 is TGTGCCAGCAGTCTCCGGGACAGCTATGGCTACACCTTC.

This clone is a singleton in its sample. The genes are TRBV9 and TRBJ2-5, with D possibly being TRBD2 (7 bases). V dropped 0 bases and J dropped 4 bases, with 19 bases sitting between them. Per the germline V gene, CDR1 is SGDLS and CDR2 is YYNGEE. The length of the CDR3 is 17 residues. CDR3 sequence: CASSVGSLGGAGETQYF. The CDR3 nucleotides read TGTGCCAGCAGCGTAGGTAGTTTGGGGGGGGCCGGAGAGACCCAGTACTTC.

This clone occurred a few times. This rearrangement joins TRBV11-2 to TRBJ1-5; D is unclear. Germline-derived CDR1 and CDR2 are SGHAT and FQNNGV. This CDR3 is 13 amino acids long. V shed 6 bases and J shed 8 bases, with 14 bases lying between them. CDR3 sequence reads: CASRMNSIEPQHF. The CDR3 nucleotides are TGTGCCAGCAGAATGAATAGTATAGAGCCCCAGCATTTT.

The table lists this clone with a few counts. The chain is built from TRBV2 and TRBJ2-7, with D possibly TRBD2 on 5 matching bases. The ends were cut back, 7 bases at V and 2 bases at J, with 9 bases in the middle. This CDR3 is 12 amino acids long. Looked up from germline, CDR1 is SNHLY and CDR2 is FYNNEI. The CDR3 loop reads CASKEAAYEQYF. Written as DNA, the CDR3 is TGTGCCAGCAAGGAGGCCGCCTACGAGCAGTACTTC.

The chain combines TRBV7-9 with TRBJ1-3; 7 bases align to TRBD1. Germline assignment: CDR1 SEHNR and CDR2 FQNEAQ (reference sequence). V trimming: 8 bases; J trimming: 4 bases; junction bases outside the gene matches: 14. The CDR3 spans 16 residues. The DNA of the CDR3 is TGTGCCAGCGGGACCTCTCCACAGGGGAGAGGAAACACCATATATTTT. It encodes CASGTSPQGRGNTIYF.

This sequence joins TRBV27 and TRBJ2-1, with D possibly being TRBD2 (6 bases). Trimming took off 6 bases at V and 0 bases at J, with 12 bases between the two ends. Germline CDR1 reads MNHEY; CDR2 reads SMNVEV (reference sequence). The length of the CDR3 is 15 residues. In nucleotides, the CDR3 is TGTGCCAGCAGGGGACTCCAAAGCTCCTACAATGAGCAGTTCTTC. Translation gives CASRGLQSSYNEQFF.